This TCR beta chain comes out of a study of cytomegalovirus exposure and HLA in healthy donors. On the study more broadly: Of some 400 genotyped donors, more than 70% clustered with self-reported Caucasian donors. General study findings and limits: Immune exposure was documented only through CMV serostatus. In a later analysis, TCR association rates varied by HLA locus: DRB1 most, HLA-C fewest.

Concerning this clone: What it recognizes is unknown.

The CDR3 is 17 residues long. The germline V gene has CDR1 SGHVS and CDR2 FNYEAQ. V was clipped by 5 bases and J by 3 bases; unmatched bases: 10. The PCR was carried out with 60 Vbeta primers and 13 Jbeta primers. TCRdb's table, derived via immunoSEQ multiplex PCR, lists solely in-frame clones and lacks some. This table holds about 94,000 clones, approximately 80% found once. This TCR came from a man between 25 and 39 years old in good health and CMV-seronegative. The chain recombines TRBV7-6 with TRBJ2-6; the match to TRBD1 covers 7 bases. Sequencing was carried out using PBMCs. The CDR3 DNA follows: TGTGCCAGCAGCGCACGGACAGGCCTAAATGGGGCCAACGTCCTGACTTTC. Protein: CASSARTGLNGANVLTF. The full variable domain, in which reference TRBV7-6 and TRBJ2-6 provide the parts outside the CDR3, is GAGVSQSPRYKVTKRGQDVALRCDPISGHVSLYWYRQALGQGPEFLTYFNYEAQQDKSGLPNDRFSAERPEGSISTLTIQRTEQRDSAMYRCASSARTGLNGANVLTFGAGSRLTVL.